A single sample is the source of the 5 T cell receptor beta chains below, sequenced in a study of shared clonotypes between healthy human individuals (dated by TCRdb to the early 2020s). The method was the immunoSEQ multiplex PCR assay. TCRdb's version of the immuneACCESS table is confined to in-frame rearrangements and falls short of the full clone set. An unresolved V gene accounts for under half of the shortfall where checked; the remainder is of unknown origin. Counted in this sample were more than 2,000,000 clones; around 90% of them appeared once. The ten largest clones take up roughly 0.13% of the sample. The sequencing input was naive CD4+ T cells sorted from blood. Interpreted using the paper, the cell subset or site label stands for: CD45RA+ positively selected. These receptors were taken from a young man in good health.

For this clone: Other DNA variants within this sample encode the same CDR3. The CDR3 protein is CASSLVPYNEQFF. CDR3 DNA sequence: TGTGCCAGCAGCTTAGTCCCATACAATGAGCAGTTCTTC. V and J are TRBV11-2 and TRBJ2-1; D unclear. Looked up from germline, CDR1 is SGHAT and CDR2 is FQNNGV. The V gene lost 1 base and the J gene lost 4 bases, with 5 bases spanning the gap. This CDR3 comprises 13 residues.

The chain uses TRBV5-5 and TRBJ2-7; 8 bases match TRBD1. The CDR3 spans 15 residues. Germline CDR1 SGHKS, CDR2 YYEKEE (reference sequence). The V segment lost 2 bases and the J segment 3 bases; nucleotides outside the gene matches: 7. This chain's CDR3 is CASSFPGQDYYEQYF. The DNA for the CDR3 is TGTGCCAGCAGCTTCCCGGGACAGGATTACTACGAGCAGTACTTC.

This clone was recorded a few times. The chain links TRBV29-1 to TRBJ1-1; D is undetermined. In germline, CDR1 is SQVTM, CDR2 ANQGSEA. Trimming removed 4 bases at V and 5 bases at J, with 8 bases between. This CDR3 comprises 11 residues. The CDR3 protein is CSVAPMTEAFF. For the CDR3, the DNA is TGCAGCGTTGCTCCCATGACTGAAGCTTTCTTT.

In its sample, this clone was seen once. V is TRBV6-6 and J is TRBJ2-1, with D possibly TRBD1 on 6 matching bases. V was cut by 0 bases and J by 9 bases, with 9 bases left in between. The germline V gene encodes CDR1 MNHNY and CDR2 SVGAGI (reference sequence). The CDR3 sequence is 13 residues long. CDR3 amino acids: CASSYSQGIEQFF. For the CDR3, the DNA is TGTGCCAGCAGTTACTCACAGGGAATTGAGCAGTTCTTC.

This clone appeared once. J is TRBJ2-3 and V is TRBV10-3; TRBD1 matches at 8 bases. CDR1 is ENHRY and CDR2 is SYGVKD in the germline V gene. V lost 5 bases to trimming and J lost 0 bases; unmatched junction nucleotides: 4. This CDR3 spans 15 amino acids. DNA for the CDR3: TGTGCCATCAGTTTGCAGGGGGCGAGCACAGATACGCAGTATTTT. It translates to CAISLQGASTDTQYF.